These 25 T cell receptor beta chains came from one sample sequenced in a study of cytomegalovirus exposure and HLA in healthy donors. In the PCR, 60 Vbeta and 13 Jbeta primers were used. Method: immunoSEQ multiplex PCR; TCRdb's copy keeps in-frame clones and lacks some. The sample gives 100,000 to 150,000 clones, more than 70% of which show up once; roughly 10% is in the top ten. The sample comprised PBMCs. The source is a woman aged 50 to 65 in good health and CMV-seropositive.

The chain is built from TRBV7-2 and TRBJ2-3, with 9 bases fitting TRBD2. Germline assignment: CDR1 SGHTA and CDR2 FQGNSA. V trimming: 2 bases; J trimming: 6 bases; junction bases outside the gene matches: 6. The CDR3 runs 15 residues. CDR3: CASSLYFAGGDTQYF. In DNA, the CDR3 is TGTGCCAGCAGCTTATATTTTGCGGGAGGGGATACGCAGTATTTT.

The CDR3 DNA is TGCGCCAGCAGCCCAACGACAGGGATGAACACTGAAGCTTTCTTT. Translated: CASSPTTGMNTEAFF. The V gene is TRBV5-1, the J gene TRBJ1-1; TRBD1 matches at 7 bases. Germline CDR1 is SGHRS and CDR2 is YFSETQ. This CDR3 comprises 15 residues. V trimming: 4 bases; J trimming: 0 bases; junction bases outside the gene matches: 6.

The gene calls are TRBV25-1 and TRBJ1-1; unclear D gene. This CDR3 is built from 14 residues. CDR1 and CDR2 from the germline V gene are MGHDK and SYGVNS. Trimming pared 3 bases from V and 0 bases from J, leaving 8 bases between. The CDR3 sequence is CASSEELVNTEAFF. The DNA of the CDR3 is TGTGCCAGCAGTGAGGAGTTGGTGAACACTGAAGCTTTCTTT.

The V call is TRBV14, the J call TRBJ1-1; D possibly corresponds to TRBD1 (5 bases). CDR3 size: 14 residues. Germline V gene data show CDR1 as SGHDN and CDR2 as FVKESK. V was trimmed by 4 bases and J by 1 base, leaving 10 bases between them. CDR3 DNA: TGTGCCAGCAGCCCCCAGGGTTGGAACACTGAAGCTTTCTTT. It specifies CASSPQGWNTEAFF.

The DNA of the CDR3 is TGTGCCAGCAGTTCCCCGCGGACACCCAACCATGGCTACACCTTC. Translating it yields CASSSPRTPNHGYTF. The chain employs TRBV27 and TRBJ1-2, with D maybe TRBD1 (5 bases). Germline CDR1 MNHEY, CDR2 SMNVEV (reference sequence). V was clipped by 4 bases and J by 6 bases, with 18 bases between them. This CDR3 is 15 amino acids long.

The chain joins TRBV7-2 to TRBJ1-5, with 7 bases fitting TRBD1. Germline V gene sequence: CDR1 SGHTA, CDR2 FQGNSA. V shed 1 base, J shed 7 bases, and the junction held 7 bases outside the gene matches. The CDR3 is made up of 15 amino acids. For the CDR3, the DNA is TGTGCCAGCAGCTTAGAGAGGGGGCGCGAGCAGCCCCAGCATTTT. It specifies CASSLERGREQPQHF.

The J gene is TRBJ2-7, the V gene TRBV2, with 7 bases lining up with TRBD1. This CDR3 comprises 14 residues. Germline V gene data show CDR1 as SNHLY and CDR2 as FYNNEI. Trimming cost V 10 bases and J 7 bases; bases outside gene matches: 16. The CDR3 bases are TGTGCCACCATCCCGGGACAGTCTACTCGGGAGCAGTACTTC. This sequence encodes CATIPGQSTREQYF.

J is TRBJ2-5 and V is TRBV2, with 11 bases aligning to TRBD2. The CDR3 totals 17 residues. After removal of 6 bases from V and 3 bases from J, the junction contained 12 bases not matched to a gene. The germline CDR1 and CDR2 sequences are SNHLY and FYNNEI. The CDR3 nucleotides are TGTGCCAGCAGGATTATAGCGGGAGGGCGGCATAAAGAGACCCAGTACTTC. Amino acids: CASRIIAGGRHKETQYF.

This clone was counted between two and nine times. This sample also contains other DNA sequences that code for the same CDR3. The chain uses TRBV5-1 and TRBJ2-5, with D maybe TRBD1 (6 bases). CDR3 length: 16 residues. Trimming took off 0 bases at V and 2 bases at J, with 14 bases between the two ends. Germline V CDR1 and CDR2: SGHRS, YFSETQ. CDR3 in amino acids: CASSLGRGQLQETQYF. CDR3 sequence (DNA): TGCGCCAGCAGCTTGGGACGCGGACAGTTGCAAGAGACCCAGTACTTC.

The rearrangement links TRBV2 to TRBJ1-3; D unresolved. V lost 1 base, J lost 0 bases, and 7 bases lay in between. CDR1 and CDR2 (germline): SNHLY, FYNNEI. This CDR3 has 15 amino acids. The chain's CDR3 is CASSEVAYSGNTIYF. Written as DNA, the CDR3 is TGTGCCAGCAGTGAAGTGGCTTACTCTGGAAACACCATATATTTT.

In this sample, this clone turned up a few times. This chain uses TRBV25-1 with TRBJ2-7; D is ambiguous. Germline V gene lookup returns CDR1 MGHDK and CDR2 SYGVNS. The CDR3 is made up of 12 amino acids. V lost 2 bases to trimming and J lost 5 bases, with 7 bases between them. CDR3 sequence (DNA): TGTGCCAGCAGTGAAAACTACAACGAGCAGTACTTC. Translation: CASSENYNEQYF.

The CDR3 is CASSRLGTAYEQYF. The CDR3 DNA follows: TGTGCCAGCAGTAGACTCGGGACAGCCTACGAGCAGTACTTC. The chain has TRBV6-5 and TRBJ2-7; 7 bases agree with TRBD1. With V trimmed by 5 bases and J by 2 bases, 6 bases remained unmatched. The length of the CDR3 is 14 residues. Germline V gives CDR1 MNHEY, CDR2 SVGAGI.

J is TRBJ2-7 and V is TRBV7-3; a possible D gene is TRBD1 (6 bases). With 5 bases removed from V and 8 bases from J, the gap between germline ends came to 16 bases. CDR3 length: 13 residues. Germline lookup yields CDR1 SGHTA and CDR2 FQGTGA. The chain's CDR3 is CASSKSTTGKQYF. The CDR3 DNA is TGTGCCAGCAGCAAATCAACCACAGGGAAGCAGTACTTC. The whole variable domain, filled in from reference TRBV7-3 and TRBJ2-7, reads GAGVSQTPSNKVTEKGKYVELRCDPISGHTALYWYRQSLGQGPEFLIYFQGTGAADDSGLPNDRFFAVRPEGSVSTLKIQRTERGDSAVYLCASSKSTTGKQYFGPGTRLTVT.

This clone was observed once. Germline is not matched at one junction end, which may reflect a read error. The chain uses TRBV29-1 and TRBJ2-7; the D is unclear. The CDR3 consists of 12 residues. Germline V gene lookup returns CDR1 SQVTM and CDR2 ANQGSEA. This chain's CDR3 is CSVYLPSHEQYF. CDR3 bases: TGCAGCGTTTATCTCCCCTCCCACGAGCAGTACTTC.

In this sample, this clone turned up once. The rearrangement links TRBV4-3 to TRBJ1-5; D is unresolved. V shed 0 bases and J shed 3 bases, with 9 bases lying between them. The germline V gene has CDR1 LGHNA and CDR2 YSLEER. The CDR3 covers 15 residues. The CDR3 DNA reads TGCGCCAGCAGCCAAGATGGGCAGACCAATCAGCCCCAGCATTTT. This encodes CASSQDGQTNQPQHF.

The chain links TRBV5-1 to TRBJ2-1; D not certain. Germline V gene sequence: CDR1 SGHRS, CDR2 YFSETQ. The CDR3 is made up of 16 amino acids. With 0 bases removed from V and 0 bases from J, the gap between germline ends came to 10 bases. The CDR3 reads CASSLEPRSSYNEQFF. CDR3 bases: TGCGCCAGCAGCTTGGAACCTCGTAGCTCCTACAATGAGCAGTTCTTC.

The chain carries TRBV6-5 and TRBJ1-6; TRBD1 aligns across 7 bases. Trimming took 5 bases from V and 5 from J; bases not matched to a gene: 6. The CDR3 sequence is 15 residues long. CDR1 MNHEY and CDR2 SVGAGI come from the germline V gene. As DNA, the CDR3 is TGTGCCAGCAGTCCCCGGACAGGAAATAATTCACCCCTCCACTTT. Translation: CASSPRTGNNSPLHF.

The chain joins TRBV30 to TRBJ2-1; 9 bases match TRBD2. With 1 base clipped from V and 7 bases from J, the junction kept 8 bases outside the gene matches. CDR3 length: 15 amino acids. Germline V gene lookup returns CDR1 GTSNPN and CDR2 SVGIG (reference sequence). CDR3 nucleotide sequence: TGTGCCTGGAGTGCTCTAGCGGGGCTTGGGAATGAGCAGTTCTTC. It translates to CAWSALAGLGNEQFF. The entire variable domain, with the rest obtained from reference TRBV30 and TRBJ2-1, is as follows: SQTIHQWPATLVQPVGSPLSLECTVEGTSNPNLYWYRQAAGRGLQLLFYSVGIGQISSEVPQNLSASRPQDRQFILSSKKLLLSDSGFYLCAWSALAGLGNEQFFGPGTRLTVL.

The chain joins TRBV28 to TRBJ1-2; 7 bases are shared with TRBD1. Germline V lookup: CDR1 MDHEN, CDR2 SYDVKM. V trimming: 6 bases; J trimming: 2 bases; junction bases outside the gene matches: 15. This CDR3 has 17 amino acids. This CDR3 is CASRPTGTDRSNYGYTF. Here the CDR3 DNA reads TGTGCCAGCAGGCCTACCGGGACAGATCGTTCAAACTATGGCTACACCTTC.

J is TRBJ1-2 and V is TRBV19; D may be TRBD1 (5 bases). Germline V lookup: CDR1 LNHDA, CDR2 SQIVND (reference sequence). With 8 bases removed from V and 2 bases from J, the gap between germline ends came to 12 bases. This CDR3 comprises 13 residues. As DNA, the CDR3 is TGTGCCAGTTGGGGCAGGGCAAACTATGGCTACACCTTC. Translation gives CASWGRANYGYTF.

The rearrangement uses TRBV9 and TRBJ2-5; 8 bases are a match to TRBD2. V lost 7 bases, J lost 5 bases, and 13 bases stayed unmatched. Germline assignment: CDR1 SGDLS and CDR2 YYNGEE. The CDR3 consists of 15 residues. In nucleotides, the CDR3 is TGTGCCAGCGCCGGGGCGGGGGGCCCCGGGGAGACCCAGTACTTC. It specifies CASAGAGGPGETQYF.

The chain recombines TRBV19 with TRBJ2-4; D remains ambiguous. The CDR3 spans 15 residues. The germline V and J ends were trimmed by 7 bases and 0 bases, with 13 bases remaining between them. From germline, CDR1 is LNHDA and CDR2 SQIVND (reference sequence). The CDR3 sequence: CASNRSPLAKNIQYF. CDR3 nucleotides: TGTGCCAGTAACCGGAGTCCGCTAGCCAAAAACATTCAGTACTTC.

This clone was observed a handful of times. The gene calls are TRBV2 and TRBJ1-1; TRBD1 agrees at 7 bases. CDR3 length: 12 residues. J gave up 7 bases and V 11 bases, and 10 bases lay outside the gene matches. Germline loops: CDR1 SNHLY, CDR2 FYNNEI. CDR3 sequence (DNA): TGTGCCCAAAACGGACAGGTTTTTGAAGCTTTCTTT. This encodes CAQNGQVFEAFF.

The rearrangement uses TRBV6-1 and TRBJ1-3, with D tentatively TRBD1 (6 bases). The CDR3 consists of 14 residues. Per germline, CDR1 MNHNS and CDR2 SASEGT. With 5 bases removed from V and 4 bases from J, the gap between germline ends came to 12 bases. In DNA form, the CDR3 reads TGTGCCAGCAGTTCAACAGGGTTGGGAAACACCATATATTTT. It codes for CASSSTGLGNTIYF.

This chain joins TRBV18 and TRBJ2-7, with a weak D call TRBD2 (6 bases). V was pared by 0 bases and J by 3 bases, with 12 bases between. CDR1 is KGHSH, CDR2 LQKENI, per germline. CDR3 length: 15 residues. The DNA for the CDR3 is TGTGCCAGCTCACCACCAGGGACTCCAAACTACGAGCAGTACTTC. It yields the protein CASSPPGTPNYEQYF.